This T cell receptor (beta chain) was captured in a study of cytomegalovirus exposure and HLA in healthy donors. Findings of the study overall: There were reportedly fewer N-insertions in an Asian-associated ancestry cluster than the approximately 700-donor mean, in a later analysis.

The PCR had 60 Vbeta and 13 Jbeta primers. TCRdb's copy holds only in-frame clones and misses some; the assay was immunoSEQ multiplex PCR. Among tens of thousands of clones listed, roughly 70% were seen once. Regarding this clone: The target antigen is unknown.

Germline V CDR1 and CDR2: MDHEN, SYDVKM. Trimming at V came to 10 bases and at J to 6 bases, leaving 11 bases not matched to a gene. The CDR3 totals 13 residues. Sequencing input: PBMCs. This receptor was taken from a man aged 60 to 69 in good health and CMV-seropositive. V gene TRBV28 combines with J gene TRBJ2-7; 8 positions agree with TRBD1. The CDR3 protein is CATQGQGRSEQYF. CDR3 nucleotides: TGTGCCACTCAAGGACAGGGAAGGAGCGAGCAGTACTTC.